Below, 25 T cell receptor beta chains from the same sample are listed, as sequenced in a study of shared clonotypes between healthy human individuals. Assay: immunoSEQ multiplex PCR; the TCRdb copy retains only in-frame clones and omits some. The sample holds 640,000 or so clones, around 72% seen once. Sequenced material: memory CD4+ T cells sorted from blood. Subset described: CD45RA-negative fraction. The receptors come from a woman aged 30 to 39 in good health.

The chain employs TRBV29-1 and TRBJ2-1; 9 bases match TRBD1. The CDR3 consists of 13 residues. Trimming removed 1 base from V and 6 bases from J; junction bases left unmatched: 1. Germline assignment: CDR1 SQVTM and CDR2 ANQGSEA. CDR3 protein: CSVEAGQGNEQFF. The DNA of the CDR3 is TGCAGCGTTGAAGCGGGACAGGGCAATGAGCAGTTCTTC.

The rearrangement links TRBV5-1 to TRBJ2-5; TRBD2 aligns across 7 bases. Germline CDR1 reads SGHRS; CDR2 reads YFSETQ. V gave up 4 bases and J gave up 7 bases; unmatched junction bases: 16. The CDR3 extends over 16 amino acids. The CDR3 nucleotides read TGCGCCAGCAGCAAGCCCCCTGGGAGGGAAGGAGGGACCCAGTACTTC. Encoded protein: CASSKPPGREGGTQYF.

The rearrangement links TRBV18 to TRBJ2-1; TRBD2 matches 15 bases. From germline, CDR1 is KGHSH and CDR2 LQKENI. The CDR3 is 18 residues long. V trimming: 6 bases; J trimming: 5 bases; junction bases outside the gene matches: 11. CDR3 DNA sequence: TGTGCCAGCTCTCTTTATGGGACTAGCGGGAGGAGGAACAATGAGCAGTTCTTC. It specifies CASSLYGTSGRRNNEQFF.

The chain carries TRBV28 and TRBJ2-7; D is possibly TRBD1 or TRBD2 (5 bases each). Germline-derived CDR1 and CDR2 are MDHEN and SYDVKM. Trimming cost V 5 bases and J 0 bases, with 14 bases left between them. The CDR3 is made up of 15 amino acids. The CDR3 region has the DNA TGTGCCAGCAGTGATAATGGGACCCCCTCCTACGAGCAGTACTTC. It is translated as CASSDNGTPSYEQYF.

CDR3 bases: TGTGCCAGCAGGAGACAGGAAACTAATGAAAAACTGTTTTTT. It yields the protein CASRRQETNEKLFF. This rearrangement joins TRBV6-5 to TRBJ1-4, with D possibly TRBD1 on 6 matching bases. The V gene lost 6 bases and the J gene lost 1 base, with 9 bases spanning the gap. This CDR3 comprises 14 residues. Germline V lookup: CDR1 MNHEY, CDR2 SVGAGI.

This sequence joins TRBV18 and TRBJ1-1; 7 nucleotides line up with TRBD1. This CDR3 has 15 amino acids. CDR1 and CDR2 (germline): KGHSH, LQKENI. J was trimmed by 2 bases and V by 1 base; bases with no gene match: 4. The CDR3 region is CASSPRDSRNTEAFF. The CDR3 DNA follows: TGTGCCAGCTCACCACGGGACAGCCGAAACACTGAAGCTTTCTTT.

The genes are TRBV5-6 and TRBJ2-1; possibly TRBD1 or TRBD2 for D (5 bases each). The V and J ends lost 4 bases and 3 bases respectively, with 17 bases between them. Germline-derived CDR1 and CDR2 are SGHDT and YYEEEE. The CDR3 has 16 residues. The CDR3 region is CASSHGDGRNYNEQFF. Written as DNA, the CDR3 is TGTGCCAGCAGCCATGGGGACGGTCGAAACTACAATGAGCAGTTCTTC. The entire variable domain, with the rest obtained from reference TRBV5-6 and TRBJ2-1, is as follows: DAGVTQSPTHLIKTRGQQVTLRCSPKSGHDTVSWYQQALGQGPQFIFQYYEEEERQRGNFPDRFSGHQFPNYSSELNVNALLLGDSALYLCASSHGDGRNYNEQFFGPGTRLTVL.

The chain uses TRBV28 and TRBJ1-5, with 11 bases lining up with TRBD1. This CDR3 is 14 amino acids long. The J segment lost 10 bases and the V segment lost 5 bases, leaving 7 bases of the junction unmatched. Germline CDR1 reads MDHEN; CDR2 reads SYDVKM. The chain's CDR3 is CASSRTGGHLPQHF. The DNA of the CDR3 is TGTGCCAGCAGTAGGACAGGGGGCCATCTCCCCCAGCATTTT.

This chain links TRBV28 with TRBJ2-1; D is possibly TRBD2 (6 bases). The germline V and J ends were trimmed by 4 bases and 1 base, with 14 bases remaining between them. CDR3 length: 16 residues. Germline CDR1 MDHEN, CDR2 SYDVKM. This CDR3 is CASSWEGRGSYNEQFF. As DNA, the CDR3 is TGTGCCAGCAGTTGGGAAGGACGGGGGTCCTACAATGAGCAGTTCTTC.

This chain joins TRBV7-2 and TRBJ2-7; D gene unclear. Germline V gene lookup returns CDR1 SGHTA and CDR2 FQGNSA. This CDR3 has 14 amino acids. Trimming took off 5 bases at V and 1 base at J, with 12 bases between the two ends. The CDR3 loop is CASSPRAQSYEQYF. In DNA, the CDR3 is TGTGCCAGCAGCCCCAGAGCGCAATCCTACGAGCAGTACTTC.

V usage is TRBV7-6 and J usage is TRBJ2-1, with D possibly TRBD2 on 5 matching bases. The germline V gene has CDR1 SGHVS and CDR2 FNYEAQ. Between the trimmed V and J ends, which lost 5 bases and 7 bases, there was a span of 12 bases. The CDR3 consists of 13 residues. Here the CDR3 reads CASSDPGLNEQFF. CDR3 DNA: TGTGCCAGCAGCGACCCCGGACTTAATGAGCAGTTCTTC.

The chain joins TRBV10-3 to TRBJ1-5; D not resolved. V was clipped by 3 bases and J by 3 bases, with 12 bases between them. The CDR3 loop spans 15 amino acids. Germline values: CDR1 ENHRY, CDR2 SYGVKD. CDR3 region: CAISDHRVINQPQHF. As DNA, the CDR3 is TGTGCCATCAGTGATCACCGGGTCATCAATCAGCCCCAGCATTTT.

The V call is TRBV19, the J call TRBJ1-4; D gene unclear. The ends were cut back, 6 bases at V and 4 bases at J, with 9 bases in the middle. This CDR3 spans 13 amino acids. Per the germline V gene, CDR1 is LNHDA and CDR2 is SQIVND (reference sequence). CDR3 protein: CASSQLNNEKLFF. The CDR3 region has the DNA TGTGCCAGTAGCCAGCTGAATAATGAAAAACTGTTTTTT.

In DNA form, the CDR3 reads TGTGCCAGCAGCTTGGCCGGGCACTCCTACGAGCAGTACTTC. It encodes CASSLAGHSYEQYF. J is TRBJ2-7 and V is TRBV28; D remains unclear. CDR3 length: 14 amino acids. Trimming took 6 bases from V and 0 from J, leaving 12 bases between them. Germline CDR1 is MDHEN and CDR2 is SYDVKM.

This clone was found a few times. The chain recombines TRBV4-2 with TRBJ1-2; D uncertain. The length of the CDR3 is 15 residues. V was cut by 0 bases and J by 9 bases, with 17 bases left in between. Germline V gene data show CDR1 as LGHNA and CDR2 as YNFKEQ. CDR3 amino acids: CASSQDPEAARRYTF. CDR3 DNA sequence: TGTGCCAGCAGCCAAGATCCCGAGGCAGCACGACGCTACACCTTC.

This clone was detected only a few times. The CDR3 DNA follows: TGTGCCAGCAGTGGGCGACCAGGTCACAATGAGCAGTTCTTC. Protein: CASSGRPGHNEQFF. The V call is TRBV28, the J call TRBJ2-1; D unresolved. Germline V lookup: CDR1 MDHEN, CDR2 SYDVKM. The V end lost 5 bases, the J end lost 5 bases, and 13 bases lay between the germline ends. CDR3 length: 14 amino acids. Complete variable domain (other parts from reference TRBV28 and TRBJ2-1): DVKVTQSSRYLVKRTGEKVFLECVQDMDHENMFWYRQDPGLGLRLIYFSYDVKMKEKGDIPEGYSVSREKKERFSLILESASTNQTSMYLCASSGRPGHNEQFFGPGTRLTVL.

The V call is TRBV4-2, the J call TRBJ2-5, with TRBD2 identical over 7 bases. CDR3 length: 17 residues. With V trimmed by 2 bases and J by 5 bases, 14 bases remained unmatched. CDR1 is LGHNA, CDR2 YNFKEQ, per germline. The CDR3 region is CASSQRPQTSTLETQYF. The CDR3 DNA sequence: TGTGCCAGCAGCCAAAGACCCCAGACTAGCACGTTGGAGACCCAGTACTTC.

The V and J genes are TRBV28 and TRBJ1-2; a weak D match, TRBD1 (5 bases). Trimming took off 1 base at V and 1 base at J, with 13 bases between the two ends. This CDR3 spans 16 amino acids. Germline CDR1 MDHEN, CDR2 SYDVKM. The CDR3 protein is CASSLLVRGNNYGYTF. The CDR3, as DNA: TGTGCCAGCAGTTTATTGGTTCGGGGCAATAACTATGGCTACACCTTC.

The rearrangement joins TRBV5-1 to TRBJ2-5; TRBD1 agrees at 7 bases. After removal of 5 bases from V and 5 bases from J, the junction contained 9 bases not matched to a gene. The CDR3 extends over 14 amino acids. CDR1 and CDR2 from the germline V gene are SGHRS and YFSETQ. This CDR3 reads CASSFGQVSETQYF. Here the CDR3 DNA reads TGCGCCAGCAGTTTTGGACAGGTCAGCGAGACCCAGTACTTC.

The rearrangement links TRBV27 to TRBJ1-5; D is possibly TRBD1 (6 bases). The V end was cut by 5 bases, the J end by 7 bases, with 21 bases between. From germline, CDR1 is MNHEY and CDR2 SMNVEV (reference sequence). This CDR3 has 16 amino acids. CDR3 protein: CASSPNKGGWQQPQHF. CDR3 bases: TGTGCCAGCAGTCCAAACAAGGGGGGGTGGCAGCAGCCCCAGCATTTT.

V gene TRBV15 combines with J gene TRBJ1-1; D remains ambiguous. CDR1 and CDR2 (germline): LNHNV, YYDKDF (reference sequence). The CDR3 covers 18 residues. V lost 1 base and J 7 bases, leaving 25 bases between the germline ends. The CDR3 DNA is TGTGCCACCAGCAGAGGCCCCGGAGGTTTTGGGGTATGGGGTGAAGCTTTCTTT. Amino acid sequence: CATSRGPGGFGVWGEAFF.

This chain joins TRBV4-2 and TRBJ2-7, with TRBD1 identical over 12 bases. V lost 2 bases and J lost 5; bases outside the gene matches: 4. Per germline, CDR1 LGHNA and CDR2 YNFKEQ. CDR3 length: 15 residues. CDR3 DNA sequence: TGTGCCAGCAGCCAACCGGGACAGGGGGCTGACGAGCAGTACTTC. It yields the protein CASSQPGQGADEQYF.

V and J are TRBV2 and TRBJ2-5; maybe TRBD2 (5 bases). From germline, CDR1 is SNHLY and CDR2 FYNNEI. This CDR3 region has 14 residues. The V gene lost 3 bases and the J gene lost 4 bases, with 12 bases spanning the gap. Here the CDR3 DNA reads TGTGCCAGCAGTGATACCCTGGGAGTAGAGACCCAGTACTTC. Translation: CASSDTLGVETQYF. Full variable domain (remainder filled in from reference TRBV2 and TRBJ2-5): EPEVTQTPSHQVTQMGQEVILRCVPISNHLYFYWYRQILGQKVEFLVSFYNNEISEKSEIFDDQFSVERPDGSNFTLKIRSTKLEDSAMYFCASSDTLGVETQYFGPGTRLLVL.

This chain joins TRBV10-2 and TRBJ1-2, with TRBD1 identical over 8 bases. The V gene's germline CDR1 is WSHSY and CDR2 SAAADI. The junction had 7 bases not matched to a gene; V was cut back by 5 bases and J by 5 bases. This CDR3 is 14 amino acids long. The DNA of the CDR3 is TGCGCCAGCAGTCCCTCGGACAGGGCGTATGGCTACACCTTC. Its translation is CASSPSDRAYGYTF.

Concerning this clone itself: Other DNA sequences of this sample code for an identical CDR3. J is TRBJ2-7 and V is TRBV7-9, with D unclear. The V gene's germline CDR1 is SEHNR and CDR2 FQNEAQ (reference sequence). The ends were cut back, 2 bases at V and 2 bases at J, with 7 bases in the middle. The CDR3 consists of 13 residues. For the CDR3, the DNA is TGTGCCAGCAGCTTAACGGGCCCCTACGAGCAGTACTTC. This sequence encodes CASSLTGPYEQYF.